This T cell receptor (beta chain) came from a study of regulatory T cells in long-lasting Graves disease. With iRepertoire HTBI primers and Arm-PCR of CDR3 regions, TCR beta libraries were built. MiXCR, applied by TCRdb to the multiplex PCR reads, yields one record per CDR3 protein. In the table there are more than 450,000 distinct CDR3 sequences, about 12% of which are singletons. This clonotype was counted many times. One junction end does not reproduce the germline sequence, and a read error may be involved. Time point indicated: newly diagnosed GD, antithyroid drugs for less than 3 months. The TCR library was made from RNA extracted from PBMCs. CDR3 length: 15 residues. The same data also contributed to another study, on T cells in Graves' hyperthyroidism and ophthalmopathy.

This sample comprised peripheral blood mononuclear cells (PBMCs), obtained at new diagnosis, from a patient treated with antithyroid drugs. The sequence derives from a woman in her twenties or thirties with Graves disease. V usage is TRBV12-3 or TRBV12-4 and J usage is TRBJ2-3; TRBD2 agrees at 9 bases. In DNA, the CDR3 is TGTGCCAGCAGCTTAGCGGGGGCGCGCACAGATACGCAGTATTTT. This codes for CASSLAGARTDTQYF.